A selection of T cell receptor beta chains follows, all from one sample in a study of cytomegalovirus exposure and HLA in healthy donors. Data came from immunoSEQ multiplex PCR; TCRdb stores just in-frame clones and leaves some out. The profile covers 270,000 or so clones, with around 86% appearing a single time and less than 4.5% taken by the ten largest. The sequencing sample was made of PBMCs. The source is a man aged 40-55 years in good health and CMV-seropositive. The CDR3 runs from the conserved cysteine through the conserved F or W.

j_call: TRBJ2-7; v_call: TRBV29-1; cdr3_aa: CSASVWREVEEQYF
j_call: TRBJ2-1; v_call: TRBV27; cdr3_aa: CASSMIAGELYNEQFF
j_call: TRBJ2-3; v_call: TRBV21-1; cdr3_aa: CASSKEGAGHTDTQYF
j_call: TRBJ2-7; v_call: TRBV19; cdr3_aa: CASSRGAYEQYF
j_call: TRBJ1-2; v_call: TRBV28; cdr3_aa: CASSTGIHYGYTF
j_call: TRBJ1-2; v_call: TRBV29-1; cdr3_aa: CSVQHRGGYTF
j_call: TRBJ1-2; v_call: TRBV7-2; cdr3_aa: CASSLGGTGSIYGYTF
j_call: TRBJ1-3; v_call: TRBV28; cdr3_aa: CASSARGGILSGNTIYF
j_call: TRBJ2-2; v_call: TRBV6-5; cdr3_aa: CASSRTGRGTGELFF
j_call: TRBJ1-2; v_call: TRBV28; cdr3_aa: CASSLGSYGYTF
j_call: TRBJ1-2; v_call: TRBV28; cdr3_aa: CASSSLTTGGYTF
j_call: TRBJ1-1; v_call: TRBV18; cdr3_aa: CASSPTGGRTEAFF
j_call: TRBJ1-1; v_call: TRBV30; cdr3_aa: CAWTLMTSTEAFF
j_call: TRBJ1-5; v_call: TRBV4-3; cdr3_aa: CASSPEHGNNQPQHF
j_call: TRBJ2-1; v_call: TRBV5-8; cdr3_aa: CASSFSGGAYNEQFF
j_call: TRBJ2-5; v_call: TRBV15; cdr3_aa: CATSRDSRDKETQYF
j_call: TRBJ2-7; v_call: TRBV5-5; cdr3_aa: CASSLARQAAYEQYF
j_call: TRBJ2-7; v_call: TRBV6-5; cdr3_aa: CASSYSAPSNSYEQYF
j_call: TRBJ2-1; v_call: TRBV11-3; cdr3_aa: CASSLSSDSHYNEQFF
j_call: TRBJ2-1; v_call: TRBV5-6; cdr3_aa: CASKKSGSIGGREQFF
j_call: TRBJ1-1; v_call: TRBV9; cdr3_aa: CASSVDGGGREAFF
j_call: TRBJ1-1; v_call: TRBV7-9; cdr3_aa: CASSLRSEAFF
j_call: TRBJ1-4; v_call: TRBV6-6; cdr3_aa: CASSSIQGATNEKLFF
j_call: TRBJ1-2; v_call: TRBV6-6; cdr3_aa: CASMQGNYGYTF
j_call: TRBJ1-1; v_call: TRBV11-2; cdr3_aa: CASSLARSTEAFF
j_call: TRBJ1-2; v_call: TRBV5-6; cdr3_aa: CASRHGTGEGYTF
j_call: TRBJ1-5; v_call: TRBV18; cdr3_aa: CASSPSGTGIYSNQPQHF
j_call: TRBJ2-5; v_call: TRBV4-2; cdr3_aa: CASSQDQAQNQETQYF
j_call: TRBJ1-4; v_call: TRBV4-2; cdr3_aa: CASSQVLGGSGEKLFF
j_call: TRBJ2-1; v_call: TRBV2; cdr3_aa: CAAALAGGNEQFF
j_call: TRBJ2-1; v_call: TRBV28; cdr3_aa: CASGDRGNEQFF
j_call: TRBJ2-3; v_call: TRBV9; cdr3_aa: CASSVDSGRKADTQYF
j_call: TRBJ1-1; v_call: TRBV29-1; cdr3_aa: CSVSRSGRRHTNTEAFF
j_call: TRBJ2-7; v_call: TRBV10-2; cdr3_aa: CASSLRTSGSYEQYF
j_call: TRBJ2-7; v_call: TRBV18; cdr3_aa: CASSPASKRESSYEQYF
j_call: TRBJ2-2; v_call: TRBV9; cdr3_aa: CASSGFAGGNTGELFF
j_call: TRBJ2-7; v_call: TRBV4-1; cdr3_aa: CASSHASELAGNPYEQYF
j_call: TRBJ1-1; v_call: TRBV5-5; cdr3_aa: CASTSGQGWPMNTEAFF
j_call: TRBJ2-4; v_call: TRBV27; cdr3_aa: CATSLLGGVAKNIQYF
j_call: TRBJ2-7; v_call: TRBV29-1; cdr3_aa: CSVKNSTGGSYEQYF
j_call: TRBJ2-1; v_call: TRBV27; cdr3_aa: CASSHRTSGSYNEQFF
j_call: TRBJ2-3; v_call: TRBV23-1; cdr3_aa: CASSLHPTSGRRGTDTQYF
j_call: TRBJ2-1; v_call: TRBV19; cdr3_aa: CASSIELAGAYNEQFF
j_call: TRBJ2-7; v_call: TRBV19; cdr3_aa: CASSAQTGAYEQYF
j_call: TRBJ2-7; v_call: TRBV5-1; cdr3_aa: CASSLARGPEQYF
j_call: TRBJ1-1; v_call: TRBV19; cdr3_aa: CASRATGGRTEAFF
j_call: TRBJ2-5; v_call: TRBV28; cdr3_aa: CASSGGLAGTLSETQYF
j_call: TRBJ2-1; v_call: TRBV27; cdr3_aa: CASSTWTSGDSYNEQFF
j_call: TRBJ2-3; v_call: TRBV7-9; cdr3_aa: CASSLAAGSTDTQYF
j_call: TRBJ1-1; v_call: TRBV4-1; cdr3_aa: CASSHADRLDTEAFF
j_call: TRBJ1-1; v_call: TRBV28; cdr3_aa: CASSFRGIFMNTEAFF
j_call: TRBJ2-7; v_call: TRBV14; cdr3_aa: CASSQVASGPFPSYEQYF
j_call: TRBJ2-7; v_call: TRBV5-6; cdr3_aa: CASSLGQGRAYEQYF
j_call: TRBJ1-2; v_call: TRBV28; cdr3_aa: CASSSRTGTGYTF
j_call: TRBJ2-7; v_call: TRBV27; cdr3_aa: CASSLLGTGRDEQYF